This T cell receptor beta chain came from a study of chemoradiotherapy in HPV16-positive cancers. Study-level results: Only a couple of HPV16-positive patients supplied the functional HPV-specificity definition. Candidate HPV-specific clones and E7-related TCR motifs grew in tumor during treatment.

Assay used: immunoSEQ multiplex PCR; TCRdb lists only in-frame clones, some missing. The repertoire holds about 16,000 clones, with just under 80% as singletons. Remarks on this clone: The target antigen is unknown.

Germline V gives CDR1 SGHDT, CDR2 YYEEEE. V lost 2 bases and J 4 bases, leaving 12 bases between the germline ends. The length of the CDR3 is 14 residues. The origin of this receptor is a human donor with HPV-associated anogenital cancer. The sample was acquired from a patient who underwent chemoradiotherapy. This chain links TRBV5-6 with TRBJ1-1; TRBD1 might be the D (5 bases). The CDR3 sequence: CASSFGGVGTEAFF. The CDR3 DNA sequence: TGTGCCAGCAGCTTTGGAGGGGTGGGCACTGAAGCTTTCTTT.